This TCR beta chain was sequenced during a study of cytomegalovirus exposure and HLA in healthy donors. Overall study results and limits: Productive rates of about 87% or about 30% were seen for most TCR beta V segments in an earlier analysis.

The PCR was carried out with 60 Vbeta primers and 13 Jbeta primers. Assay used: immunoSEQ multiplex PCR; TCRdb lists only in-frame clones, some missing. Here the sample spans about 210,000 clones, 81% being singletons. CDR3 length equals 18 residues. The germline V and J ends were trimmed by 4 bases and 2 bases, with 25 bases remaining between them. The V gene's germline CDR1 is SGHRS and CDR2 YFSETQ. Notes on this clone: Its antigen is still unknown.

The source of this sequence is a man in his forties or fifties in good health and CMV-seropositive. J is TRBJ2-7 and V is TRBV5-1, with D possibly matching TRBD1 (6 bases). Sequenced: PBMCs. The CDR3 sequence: CASSPVGTSVSRTYEQYF. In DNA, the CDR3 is TGCGCCAGCAGCCCGGTGGGGACATCGGTCAGCCGCACCTACGAGCAGTACTTC.